This TCR beta chain was sequenced for a study of shared clonotypes between healthy human individuals. Study information: Per donor, three plates held CD4 naive cells, three held CD4 memory, two held CD8 naive and one held CD8 memory.

This clone was seen once. Its target is not known. Overall study findings and caveats: Memory subsets had estimated richness that was generally smaller than that of naive subsets. The donor pool, a small one, limited the genetic and exposure-history diversity represented.

Assay: immunoSEQ multiplex PCR; the TCRdb copy retains only in-frame clones and omits some. The sample has around 1.9 million clones, around 93% seen once. Naive CD8 cells, CD45RO-negative and positively selected for CCR7, excluded terminally differentiated effector memory CD45RA+ cells. Sequencing was done on a sample of naive CD8+ T cells from PBMCs. This TCR was sampled from a man in his late teens or twenties in good health. Some clones in this sample may be carry-over from other donors' samples.

The CDR3 nucleotides are TGTGCCAGCAGTTTAGGTCGTAATTCACCCCTCCACTTT. This sequence encodes CASSLGRNSPLHF. V is TRBV27 and J is TRBJ1-6; D remains unclear. The germline gives CDR1 MNHEY, CDR2 SMNVEV (reference sequence). The V and J ends lost 2 bases and 6 bases respectively, with 5 bases between them. The CDR3 loop spans 13 amino acids.